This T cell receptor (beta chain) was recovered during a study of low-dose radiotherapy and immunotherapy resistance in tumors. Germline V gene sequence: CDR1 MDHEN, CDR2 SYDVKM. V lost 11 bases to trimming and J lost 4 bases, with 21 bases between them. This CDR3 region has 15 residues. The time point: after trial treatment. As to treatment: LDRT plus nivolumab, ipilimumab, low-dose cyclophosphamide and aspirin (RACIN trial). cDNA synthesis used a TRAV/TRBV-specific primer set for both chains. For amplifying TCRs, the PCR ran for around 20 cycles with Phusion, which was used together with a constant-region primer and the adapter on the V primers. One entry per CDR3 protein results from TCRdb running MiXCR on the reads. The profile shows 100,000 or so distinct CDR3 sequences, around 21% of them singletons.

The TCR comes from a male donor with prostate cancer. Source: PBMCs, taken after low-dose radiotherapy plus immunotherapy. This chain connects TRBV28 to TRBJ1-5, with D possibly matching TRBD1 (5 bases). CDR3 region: CAARGSGGGNQPQHF. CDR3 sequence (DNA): TGTGCCGCGAGGGGCTCCGGGGGTGGGAATCAGCCCCAGCATTTT.